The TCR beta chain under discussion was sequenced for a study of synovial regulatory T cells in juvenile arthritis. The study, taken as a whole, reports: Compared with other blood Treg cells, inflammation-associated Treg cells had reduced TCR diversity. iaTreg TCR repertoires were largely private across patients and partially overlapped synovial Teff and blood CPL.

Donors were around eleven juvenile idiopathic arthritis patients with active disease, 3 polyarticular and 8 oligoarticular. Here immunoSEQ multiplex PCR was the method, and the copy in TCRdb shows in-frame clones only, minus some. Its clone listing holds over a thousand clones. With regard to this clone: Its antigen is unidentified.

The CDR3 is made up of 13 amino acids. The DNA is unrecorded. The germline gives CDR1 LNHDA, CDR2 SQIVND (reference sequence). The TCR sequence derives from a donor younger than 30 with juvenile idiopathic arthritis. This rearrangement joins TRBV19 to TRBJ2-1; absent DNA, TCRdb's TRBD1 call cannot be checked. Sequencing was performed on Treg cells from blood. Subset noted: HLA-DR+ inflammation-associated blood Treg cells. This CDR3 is CASTLAGYNEQFF. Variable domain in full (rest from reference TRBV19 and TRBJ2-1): DGGITQSPKYLFRKEGQNVTLSCEQNLNHDAMYWYRQDPGQGLRLIYYSQIVNDFQKGDIAEGYSVSREKKESFPLTVTSAQKNPTAFYLCASTLAGYNEQFFGPGTRLTVL.